This T cell receptor beta chain was profiled in a study of human T cells and chemical hapten exposure. This clonotype was observed many times. Unique molecular identifiers were attached to individual cDNA molecules during library preparation. In the original analysis: Just over 95,000 TCRs per sample was the median, with a range of about 23,224 to 750,000. Each CDR3 protein gets one entry after TCRdb re-called the reads with MiXCR. Clone size and V and J calls follow TCRdb, not the original study. The table has about 120,000 distinct CDR3 sequences, about 8.9% seen once. Before extraction, the whole blood was not fractionated, and total RNA was taken from it. Germline lookup yields CDR1 SEHNR and CDR2 FQNEAQ (reference sequence). The CDR3 is 15 residues long. V gave up 5 bases and J gave up 0 bases, with 13 bases separating them.

The source of this sequence is a human donor in good health. Some clones in this sample may be carry-over from other donors' samples. J is TRBJ1-1 and V is TRBV7-9; weak D call: TRBD1 (5 bases). The sequencing sample was made of whole blood. The CDR3 nucleotides read TGTGCCAGCAGCAGACGGGACTTTTTGAACACTGAAGCTTTCTTT. This codes for CASSRRDFLNTEAFF.